The clone carrying this T cell receptor (beta chain) was recorded a few times. Its antigen is undetermined. TCRdb re-called the reads with MiXCR, one entry per CDR3 protein. The sample shows around 770,000 distinct CDR3 sequences, 25% to 30% of them seen only once. These data come from a study of T cell repertoires in cytomegalovirus infection. Study background: Both CMV infection and a matching HLA type were indicated by public TCR beta signatures. Findings and caveats of the study: The study identified carriers of CMV plus the relevant HLA from cumulative public TCR beta family frequency.

This CDR3 region has 15 residues. Trimming took 5 bases from V and 10 from J; bases not matched to a gene: 8. Germline assignment: CDR1 SGHDN and CDR2 FVKESK. V and J are TRBV14 and TRBJ2-1; the match to TRBD2 covers 13 bases. The TCR originated in a human donor in good health (CMV status not recorded). Some clones in this sample may be carry-over from other donors' samples. Sequenced material: cultured CD8+ T cells from PBMCs, taken from culture after CMV antigen stimulation. CDR3 bases: TGTGCCAGCAGCACACGACTAGCGGGGGGTTCGGAGCAGTTCTTC. It is translated as CASSTRLAGGSEQFF.